One T cell receptor (beta chain) is described in this entry. The antigen remains undetermined. The data are from a study of long-term antiretroviral therapy in people with HIV. This CDR3 has 12 residues. With 6 bases clipped from V and 3 bases from J, the junction kept 1 base outside the gene matches. Germline V lookup: CDR1 MNHEY, CDR2 SMNVEV (reference sequence). The libraries were made with immunoSEQ v3.0 at survey level. TCRdb's table, derived via immunoSEQ multiplex PCR, lists solely in-frame clones and lacks some. The repertoire holds about 40,000 clones, with around 83% as singletons. Each donor had at least one pre-ART and at least two post-ART PBMC samples. Whole-study findings and limits: Blood collection from about 2003 to 2018 possibly occurred under older ART regimens.

The TCR comes from a man aged 18 to 29 with HIV. This sample comprised unsorted PBMCs, obtained 1 year after starting antiretroviral therapy. J is TRBJ2-7 and V is TRBV27, with 8 bases aligning to TRBD1. CDR3: CASRGTGYEQYF. CDR3 nucleotides: TGTGCCAGCAGGGGGACAGGCTACGAGCAGTACTTC.